The T cell receptor (beta chain) described here comes from a study of T cell changes during pregnancy in multiple sclerosis. TCRdb keeps only in-frame clones here, not all; method: immunoSEQ multiplex PCR. The data contain about 39,000 clones, about 94% of them singletons. This receptor was identified in a female donor with multiple sclerosis, enrolled in a pregnancy study. Sequenced here: CD4+ T cells from peripheral blood mononuclear cells, sampled after pregnancy.

The CDR3 nucleotides read TGTGCCACCTGTCGGCCGAAGGGGTCCTACGAGCAGTACTTC. Encoded protein: CATCRPKGSYEQYF. V usage is TRBV27 and J usage is TRBJ2-7; tentatively, D is TRBD1 (5 bases). V dropped 10 bases and J dropped 1 base, with 17 bases sitting between them. From germline, CDR1 is MNHEY and CDR2 SMNVEV (reference sequence). The CDR3 has 14 amino acids.